This TCR beta chain was profiled in a study of T cell responses to AZD1222 COVID-19 vaccine. Overall study findings and caveats: Close to half of spike-specific TCRs reportedly recognize unmutated variant regions. AZD1222 recipients seropositive at baseline numbered only six or seven. The sample set comprised mostly white British donors with more females, and clonal diversity was possibly underestimated. Receipt of two AZD1222 doses was followed by a rise in Spike-specific TCR breadth and depth.

CDR3 length: 14 residues. Germline lookup yields CDR1 SGHNT and CDR2 YYREEE (reference sequence). Trimming pared 5 bases from V and 8 bases from J, leaving 16 bases between. On this clone itself: The antigen is undetermined.

The assay was immunoSEQ multiplex PCR, and TCRdb's table has in-frame clones only and misses some. The data show 200,000 to 250,000 clones, about 95% seen once. Sequenced material: peripheral blood, taken 28 days after the second dose of the MenACWY control vaccine. This chain joins TRBV5-4 and TRBJ1-4; D ambiguous. The clonotype was recovered from an adult who received the MenACWY meningococcal vaccine as a control. The CDR3, as DNA: TGTGCCAGCAGTCGTTGGGGAAGTGGAGAAAAACTGTTTTTT. This translates into CASSRWGSGEKLFF.